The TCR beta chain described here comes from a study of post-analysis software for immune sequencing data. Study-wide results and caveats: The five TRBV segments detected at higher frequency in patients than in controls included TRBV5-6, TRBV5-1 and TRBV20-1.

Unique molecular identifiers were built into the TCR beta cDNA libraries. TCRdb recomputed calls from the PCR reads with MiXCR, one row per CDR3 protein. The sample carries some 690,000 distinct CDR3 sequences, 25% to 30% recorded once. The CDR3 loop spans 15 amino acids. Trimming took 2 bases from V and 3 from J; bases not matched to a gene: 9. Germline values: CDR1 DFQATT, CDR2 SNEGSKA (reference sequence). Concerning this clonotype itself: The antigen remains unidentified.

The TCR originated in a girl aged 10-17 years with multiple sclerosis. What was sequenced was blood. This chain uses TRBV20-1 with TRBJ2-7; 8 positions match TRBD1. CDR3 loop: CSARLQGAIFYEQYF. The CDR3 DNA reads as TGCAGTGCTAGATTGCAGGGGGCAATTTTCTACGAGCAGTACTTC.